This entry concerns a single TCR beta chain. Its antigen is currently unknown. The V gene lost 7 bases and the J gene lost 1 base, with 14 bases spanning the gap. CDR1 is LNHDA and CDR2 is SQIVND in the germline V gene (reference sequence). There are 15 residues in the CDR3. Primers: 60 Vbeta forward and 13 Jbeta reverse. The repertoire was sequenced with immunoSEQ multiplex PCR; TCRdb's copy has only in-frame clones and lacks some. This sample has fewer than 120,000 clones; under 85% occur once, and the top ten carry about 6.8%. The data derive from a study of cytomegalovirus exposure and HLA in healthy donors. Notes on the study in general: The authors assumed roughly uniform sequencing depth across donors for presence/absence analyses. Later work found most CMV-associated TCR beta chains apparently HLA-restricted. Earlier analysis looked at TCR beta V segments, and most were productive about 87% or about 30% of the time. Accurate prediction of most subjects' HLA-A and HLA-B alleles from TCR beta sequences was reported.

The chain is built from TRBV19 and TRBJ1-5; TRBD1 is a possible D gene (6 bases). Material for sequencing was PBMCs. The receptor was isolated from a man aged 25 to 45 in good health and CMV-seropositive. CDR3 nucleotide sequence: TGTGCCAGTACTTCGACAGGTAGAAGCAATCAGCCCCAGCATTTT. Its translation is CASTSTGRSNQPQHF.